The entry below describes one TCR beta chain. This sample was included in a study of technical replicates of blood from a handful of donors. The assay was immunoSEQ multiplex PCR, and TCRdb's table has in-frame clones only and misses some. The data hold approximately 69,000 clones, with about 90% observed a single time. Germline loops: CDR1 LNHNV, CDR2 YYDKDF (reference sequence). V was clipped by 1 base and J by 9 bases; unmatched bases: 3. CDR3 length equals 15 residues. The receptor comes from a human donor in good health. Some clones in this sample may be carry-over from other donors' samples. The sequencing input was PBMCs. The chain has TRBV15 and TRBJ2-1, with 13 nucleotides matching TRBD2. CDR3 sequence reads: CATSRGTSGSTEQFF. CDR3 nucleotides: TGTGCCACCAGCAGAGGGACTAGCGGGAGTACTGAGCAGTTCTTC.